This passage covers 9 T cell receptor beta chains from one sample sequenced in a study of T cells in Graves' hyperthyroidism and ophthalmopathy. What was amplified from RNA transcripts were TCR beta CDR3 regions. In the first-round RT-PCR of the TCR CDR3, the HTBI primer set was used. In TCRdb, the multiplex PCR reads were re-called with MiXCR into one record per CDR3 protein. The sample has a few hundred thousand distinct CDR3 sequences, 35% to 55% seen once; the top ten hold about 7.8%. What was sequenced was peripheral blood or thyroid tissue (not recorded which). The receptors originated from a woman aged 18-30 years with Graves' hyperthyroidism.

The rearrangement uses TRBV6-1 and TRBJ2-7, with D possibly being TRBD2 (6 bases). The germline CDR1 and CDR2 sequences are MNHNS and SASEGT. Deletions cut 8 bases from V and 3 bases from J, with 20 bases between. The CDR3 spans 15 residues. CDR3 bases: TGTGCCAGCGGTTACGGCGGGCGGGACCACTACGAGCAGTACTTC. It yields the protein CASGYGGRDHYEQYF.

This chain connects TRBV2 to TRBJ1-5, with D possibly being TRBD1 (6 bases). The germline V gene has CDR1 SNHLY and CDR2 FYNNEI. V dropped 5 bases and J dropped 3 bases, with 14 bases sitting between them. This CDR3 contains 15 residues. CDR3 DNA sequence: TGTGCCAGCAGTTACCCTACAGGGCTCAATCAGCCCCAGCATTTT. Its translation: CASSYPTGLNQPQHF.

As to this clonotype: One end of the junction is discordant with germline, which a read error may explain. The gene calls are TRBV7-9 and TRBJ1-3; TRBD1 aligns across 7 bases. Looked up from germline, CDR1 is SEHNR and CDR2 is FQNEAQ (reference sequence). This CDR3 region has 11 residues. CDR3 protein: CASSRAGDSSF. The CDR3 nucleotides read TGTGCCAGCAGCCGAGCGGGGGACAGTTCTTTT.

The rearrangement joins TRBV4-3 to TRBJ2-5; 9 positions match TRBD1. The germline V gene encodes CDR1 LGHNA and CDR2 YSLEER. The J segment lost 4 bases and the V segment lost 1 base, leaving 10 bases of the junction unmatched. The CDR3 has 17 amino acids. The CDR3, as DNA: TGCGCCAGCAGCCAAGTGCCGGGACAGGGAGGTCGAGAGACCCAGTACTTC. It translates to CASSQVPGQGGRETQYF.

The V and J genes are TRBV7-8 and TRBJ1-6; D is uncertain. The germline gives CDR1 SGHVS, CDR2 FQNEAQ. The CDR3 runs 17 residues. Between the trimmed V and J ends, which lost 3 bases and 10 bases, there was a span of 22 bases. CDR3: CASSLISGWDIGSPLHF. The CDR3 DNA reads TGTGCCAGCAGCTTGATATCGGGTTGGGATATTGGCTCACCCCTCCACTTT.

There are many counts of this clonotype. The CDR3 nucleotides read TGTGCCAGCAGCTCGACAGGGGTTGATGAAAAACTGTTTTTT. Protein sequence: CASSSTGVDEKLFF. The chain recombines TRBV7-9 with TRBJ1-4, with 8 bases aligning to TRBD1. This CDR3 spans 14 amino acids. Germline V gene lookup returns CDR1 SEHNR and CDR2 FQNEAQ (reference sequence). V lost 4 bases to trimming and J lost 6 bases; unmatched junction nucleotides: 4. Together with reference TRBV7-9 and TRBJ1-4, the CDR3 gives the full variable domain: DTGVSQNPRHKITKRGQNVTFRCDPISEHNRLYWYRQTLGQGPEFLTYFQNEAQLEKSRLLSDRFSAERPKGSFSTLEIQRTEQGDSAMYLCASSSTGVDEKLFFGSGTQLSVL.

This chain links TRBV20-1 with TRBJ1-2; 9 bases align to TRBD1. The J segment lost 5 bases and the V segment lost 6 bases, leaving 13 bases of the junction unmatched. CDR3 length: 15 amino acids. CDR1 and CDR2 (germline): DFQATT, SNEGSKA (reference sequence). The CDR3 here is CSATVMGQGGYGYTF. The DNA of the CDR3 is TGCAGTGCCACAGTGATGGGACAGGGAGGATATGGCTACACCTTC.

Notes on this clonotype: This may be a read error: a much more frequent sequence differs by one nucleotide. This CDR3 fails to terminate in the conserved phenylalanine or tryptophan, so it likely reflects a read error. The chain joins TRBV20-1 to TRBJ1-1, with a tentative D call TRBD1 (5 bases). The CDR3 has 14 amino acids. Germline CDR1 reads DFQATT; CDR2 reads SNEGSKA (reference sequence). Trimming left V 2 bases short and J 1 base short, with 11 bases between. CDR3 DNA: TGCAGTGCTAGACCTCTAACAGGGAACACTGAAGCTTTCTCT. Translating it yields CSARPLTGNTEAFS.

To note about this clonotype: A much larger clone differs by one base, so this may be a read error. The J gene is TRBJ1-4, the V gene TRBV7-9, with 9 bases that match TRBD1. The end of the DNA fits TRBJ2-3 better, so the J call may be wrong. The V gene's germline CDR1 is SEHNR and CDR2 FQNEAQ (reference sequence). The CDR3 runs 17 residues. CDR3 sequence reads: CAGSQDPWGQGTDTQYF. The DNA for the CDR3 is TGCGCCGGCAGCCAAGATCCTTGGGGACAGGGAACAGATACGCAGTATTTT.